Below are 23 T cell receptor beta chains sequenced from a single sample in a study of blood T cell repertoires in COVID-19. Some clones are missing from TCRdb's copy, which holds only in-frame ones; the method was immunoSEQ multiplex PCR. The profile covers 250,000 to 350,000 clones, with approximately 88% appearing a single time and about 1% taken by the ten largest. The specimen was PBMCs or T cells enriched from blood (not recorded which). Every receptor here comes from a woman aged 25 to 45 who had recovered from COVID-19.

This clone was observed a single time. The genes are TRBV6-5 and TRBJ2-5, with a tentative D call TRBD2 (5 bases). The CDR3 consists of 15 residues. From germline, CDR1 is MNHEY and CDR2 SVGAGI. V was shortened by 6 bases and J by 5 bases, with 19 bases between the two germline ends. CDR3 sequence reads: CASSTSVTVMETQYF. The CDR3 DNA sequence: TGTGCCAGCAGCACTAGTGTTACGGTGATGGAGACCCAGTACTTC.

V gene TRBV4-1 combines with J gene TRBJ1-4; D remains ambiguous. This CDR3 is 16 amino acids long. CDR1 is MGHRA and CDR2 is YSYEKL in the germline V gene. Trimming stripped 4 bases from V and 8 bases from J, with 20 bases between. The CDR3 bases are TGCGCCAGCAGCCTCGAGGGAGGGTCTGCATCGGAAAAACTGTTTTTT. Protein: CASSLEGGSASEKLFF.

In nucleotides, the CDR3 is TGTGCCAGCTCACCTTTTAGCGGGCCAAATCGGGGGGAGCAGTACTTC. This encodes CASSPFSGPNRGEQYF. This chain joins TRBV18 and TRBJ2-7; TRBD2 matches 7 bases. Germline loops: CDR1 KGHSH, CDR2 LQKENI. The J segment lost 7 bases and the V segment lost 3 bases, leaving 15 bases of the junction unmatched. The CDR3 contains 16 residues.

For the CDR3, the DNA is TGTGCCAGCAGATGGACAGAGGTTAGCAATCAGCCCCAGCATTTT. It yields the protein CASRWTEVSNQPQHF. The gene calls are TRBV28 and TRBJ1-5; the D gene is possibly TRBD1 (6 bases). CDR1 is MDHEN and CDR2 is SYDVKM in the germline V gene. The CDR3 is made up of 15 amino acids. Trimming cost V 6 bases and J 0 bases, with 12 bases left between them.

The chain is built from TRBV6-5 and TRBJ1-4, with TRBD1 matching over 7 bases. Germline-derived CDR1 and CDR2 are MNHEY and SVGAGI. The CDR3 contains 15 residues. V shed 6 bases and J 10 bases; nucleotides not matched to a gene: 14. The CDR3 coding sequence is TGTGCCAGCAGCCCCCCCGGTGGCAGGGGGAGAAAACTGTTTTTT. Residues: CASSPPGGRGRKLFF.

The V gene is TRBV28, the J gene TRBJ1-2; TRBD1 is a possible D gene (5 bases). The germline gives CDR1 MDHEN, CDR2 SYDVKM. The CDR3 spans 15 residues. With 6 bases removed from V and 3 bases from J, the gap between germline ends came to 17 bases. The CDR3 here is CASSQGLLDYYGYTF. As DNA, the CDR3 is TGTGCCAGCAGCCAGGGCCTTTTGGATTACTATGGCTACACCTTC.

This rearrangement joins TRBV18 to TRBJ1-1; D not resolved. Germline-derived CDR1 and CDR2 are KGHSH and LQKENI. This CDR3 is 14 amino acids long. Trimming pared 2 bases from V and 8 bases from J, leaving 15 bases between. In DNA form, the CDR3 reads TGTGCCAGCTCACCATTGGTTCTCAGTTCCGAAGCTTTCTTT. Residues: CASSPLVLSSEAFF.

V and J are TRBV1 and TRBJ1-1. TRBV1 is a listed pseudogene. The CDR3 has 14 residues. CDR3 sequence reads: CTSSLREVNTEAFF. CDR3 nucleotides: TGCACCAGCAGCCTTCGGGAGGTGAACACTGAAGCTTTCTTT.

The chain combines TRBV27 with TRBJ2-3; 9 bases are shared with TRBD1. Germline-derived CDR1 and CDR2 are MNHEY and SMNVEV (reference sequence). This CDR3 has 15 residues. The J segment lost 5 bases and the V segment lost 5 bases, leaving 8 bases of the junction unmatched. The DNA for the CDR3 is TGTGCCAGCAGTCCTATAGGGACAGGGAGAGATACGCAGTATTTT. This gives the protein CASSPIGTGRDTQYF.

Here the CDR3 DNA reads TGTGCCAGCAGTATACAGGGCCGGGAGCTGTTTTTT. This translates into CASSIQGRELFF. The rearrangement uses TRBV12-3 or TRBV12-4 and TRBJ2-2, with D perhaps TRBD1 (6 bases). V lost 5 bases and J 9 bases, leaving 10 bases between the germline ends. The CDR3 consists of 12 residues.

A word on this clone: Mismatch with germline at one junction end may stem from a read error. The chain couples TRBV4-1 to TRBJ2-1; 10 nucleotides agree with TRBD2. This CDR3 is built from 15 residues. The germline V gene has CDR1 MGHRA and CDR2 YSYEKL. In DNA form, the CDR3 reads TGCGCCAGTAGCCCAGCGGGAGGGCCCTACAATGAGCAGTTCTTC. Its translation is CASSPAGGPYNEQFF.

The chain has TRBV7-2 and TRBJ1-1; D ambiguous. The CDR3 spans 13 residues. The V end lost 4 bases, the J end lost 0 bases, and 6 bases lay between the germline ends. Germline lookup yields CDR1 SGHTA and CDR2 FQGNSA. The CDR3 region is CASSSHLNTEAFF. The CDR3 DNA reads TGTGCCAGCAGCTCCCACTTGAACACTGAAGCTTTCTTT.

The V and J genes are TRBV24-1 and TRBJ2-2; D ambiguous. CDR1 is KGHDR, CDR2 SFDVKD, per germline. Trimming took 2 bases from V and 5 from J, leaving 5 bases between them. The CDR3 sequence is 13 residues long. CDR3 region: CATSDSLTGELFF. The CDR3 nucleotides are TGTGCCACCAGTGATTCTCTAACCGGGGAGCTGTTTTTT.

V gene TRBV7-6 combines with J gene TRBJ2-1, with 12 bases that match TRBD2. Germline-derived CDR1 and CDR2 are SGHVS and FNYEAQ. The CDR3 loop spans 15 amino acids. Trimming at V came to 6 bases and at J to 8 bases, leaving 8 bases not matched to a gene. The CDR3 DNA reads as TGTGCCAGCAGTCAACGGACTAGCGGGAACGATGAGCAGTTCTTC. It is translated as CASSQRTSGNDEQFF.

V is TRBV5-1 and J is TRBJ2-5; TRBD2 agrees at 10 bases. Germline V lookup: CDR1 SGHRS, CDR2 YFSETQ. This CDR3 spans 17 amino acids. Trimming removed 0 bases from V and 4 bases from J; junction bases left unmatched: 9. DNA of the CDR3: TGCGCCAGCAGCTTGGGACCGCAGCGGGGGGGCCTAGAGACCCAGTACTTC. Protein product: CASSLGPQRGGLETQYF.

The chain has TRBV2 and TRBJ1-5; 8 bases fit TRBD1. V shed 6 bases and J 0 bases; nucleotides not matched to a gene: 10. Germline loops: CDR1 SNHLY, CDR2 FYNNEI. The length of the CDR3 is 17 residues. CDR3 sequence reads: CASRPGQGNDSNQPQHF. CDR3 coding DNA: TGTGCCAGCAGGCCCGGACAGGGAAATGATAGCAATCAGCCCCAGCATTTT.

J is TRBJ2-5 and V is TRBV14, with 7 bases aligning to TRBD2. V dropped 2 bases and J dropped 5; count of bases not matched to a gene: 5. This CDR3 spans 14 amino acids. Germline CDR1 SGHDN, CDR2 FVKESK. This chain's CDR3 is CASSQRLGGETQYF. In nucleotides, the CDR3 is TGTGCCAGCAGCCAAAGACTGGGGGGGGAGACCCAGTACTTC. Filled out from reference TRBV14 and TRBJ2-5, the complete variable domain reads EAGVTQFPSHSVIEKGQTVTLRCDPISGHDNLYWYRRVMGKEIKFLLHFVKESKQDESGMPNNRFLAERTGGTYSTLKVQPAELEDSGVYFCASSQRLGGETQYFGPGTRLLVL.

There are a few counts of this clone. The junction does not match germline at one end; this may be a read error. The V gene is TRBV7-7, the J gene TRBJ1-5, with D tentatively TRBD1 (5 bases). The V gene's germline CDR1 is SSHAT and CDR2 FNYEAQ (reference sequence). This CDR3 is built from 15 residues. This chain's CDR3 is CASSLGEDTYQPQHF. The CDR3 region has the DNA TGTGCTAGCAGCTTAGGAGAGGACACTTATCAGCCCCAGCATTTT.

This clone was found a few times. The CDR3 nucleotides are TGTGCCAGCACCCAGAATCTAGGGACAGGGGGAATCCAAGAGACCCAGTACTTC. Its translation: CASTQNLGTGGIQETQYF. The chain recombines TRBV7-8 with TRBJ2-5, with 11 positions matching TRBD1. The CDR3 is 18 residues long. After removal of 7 bases from V and 1 base from J, the junction contained 14 bases not matched to a gene. Per germline, CDR1 SGHVS and CDR2 FQNEAQ. Drawing the rest from reference TRBV7-8 and TRBJ2-5, the complete variable domain is GAGVSQSPRYKVAKRGQDVALRCDPISGHVSLFWYQQALGQGPEFLTYFQNEAQLDKSGLPSDRFFAERPEGSVSTLKIQRTQQEDSAVYLCASTQNLGTGGIQETQYFGPGTRLLVL.

The rearrangement uses TRBV28 and TRBJ2-1, with TRBD1 identical over 10 bases. V dropped 2 bases and J dropped 1; count of bases not matched to a gene: 5. This CDR3 has 17 amino acids. Germline CDR1 MDHEN, CDR2 SYDVKM. The CDR3 is CASSLSSGQGSYNEQFF. Written as DNA, the CDR3 is TGTGCCAGCAGTTTAAGCTCGGGACAGGGGTCCTACAATGAGCAGTTCTTC.

The J gene is TRBJ2-7, the V gene TRBV6-2 or TRBV6-3; D might be TRBD2 (6 bases). Trimming pared 2 bases from V and 6 bases from J, leaving 11 bases between. Germline assignment: CDR1 MNHEY and CDR2 SVGEGT. The CDR3 consists of 13 residues. The CDR3 region has the DNA TGTGCCAGCAGTTACGGGCGGGGCAGCGAGCAGTACTTC. This gives the protein CASSYGRGSEQYF.

V is TRBV27 and J is TRBJ2-3; 8 nucleotides align to TRBD2. Germline V gene lookup returns CDR1 MNHEY and CDR2 SMNVEV (reference sequence). This CDR3 contains 15 residues. V was pared by 5 bases and J by 2 bases, with 6 bases of the junction left unmatched. CDR3 region: CASSPREAHTDTQYF. The DNA of the CDR3 is TGTGCCAGCAGTCCGCGGGAGGCCCACACAGATACGCAGTATTTT.

V gene TRBV9 combines with J gene TRBJ2-2, with D possibly matching TRBD2 (5 bases). The CDR3 contains 15 residues. V was pared by 0 bases and J by 5 bases, with 11 bases between. From germline, CDR1 is SGDLS and CDR2 YYNGEE. The CDR3 loop reads CASSVESGATGELFF. CDR3 in DNA: TGTGCCAGCAGCGTAGAGAGCGGAGCTACCGGGGAGCTGTTTTTT.